These T cell receptor beta chains were read from a single sample in a study of molecular identifiers for immune sequencing clone quantification. Each CDR3 protein is one row after TCRdb ran MiXCR on the PCR reads. The table has more than 60,000 distinct CDR3 sequences, about 17% seen once; the top ten hold approximately 1.4%. Sequencing was performed on naive CD8+ T cells from blood, with Jurkat cell RNA spiked in. The receptors derive from a human donor in good health. Some libraries in this study had Jurkat cell RNA spiked in. Each CDR3 is given with its conserved first and last residue. The D gene is left open where the match is weak. Clone size is given for some rows only: seen once, a few or many times, or a class if the clone is expanded.

d_gene: NA; v_gene: TRBV3-2; abundance: NA; j_gene: TRBJ2-7; CDR3nt: TGTGCCAGCAGCCATACACTAGGGCGACTAGCGGGGCCAAGTAGTCCTTACGAGCAGTACTTC; CDR3aa: CASSHTLGRLAGPSSPYEQYF
d_gene: TRBD1; v_gene: TRBV7-2; abundance: NA; j_gene: TRBJ2-3; CDR3nt: TGTGCCAGCAGCCCCCTGCCCCGGACAGGTACCCACGCAGATACGCAGTGTTTT; CDR3aa: CASSPLPRTGTHADTQCF
d_gene: NA; v_gene: TRBV11-2; abundance: many; j_gene: TRBJ2-7; CDR3nt: TGTGCCAGCAGCTTGTTCGCGGCCCAAGGGTACGAGCAGTACTTC; CDR3aa: CASSLFAAQGYEQYF
d_gene: TRBD2; v_gene: TRBV7-9; abundance: NA; j_gene: TRBJ2-7; CDR3nt: TGTGCCAGCAGCTCAACTAGCGGACGCTCCTACGAGCAGTACTTC; CDR3aa: CASSSTSGRSYEQYF
d_gene: NA; v_gene: TRBV19; abundance: many; j_gene: TRBJ2-2; CDR3nt: TGTGCCAGTAGTATTCGTCAGGGGGGGAACACCGGGGAGCTGTTTTTT; CDR3aa: CASSIRQGGNTGELFF
d_gene: NA; v_gene: TRBV29-1; abundance: many; j_gene: TRBJ1-2; CDR3nt: TGCAGCGCCCGCCAGAGTCTTCAGTATGGCTACACCTTC; CDR3aa: CSARQSLQYGYTF
d_gene: TRBD1; v_gene: TRBV7-8; abundance: many; j_gene: TRBJ2-7; CDR3nt: TGTGCCAGCAGCTTAGCTTCTCCCACCGGGACAGTATTCTACGAGCAGTACTTC; CDR3aa: CASSLASPTGTVFYEQYF
d_gene: TRBD2; v_gene: TRBV10-1; abundance: many; j_gene: TRBJ2-1; CDR3nt: TGCGCCAGCAGTGGCGGTCCCACTAGCGCGCATGAGCAGTTCTTC; CDR3aa: CASSGGPTSAHEQFF
d_gene: NA; v_gene: TRBV4-3; abundance: many; j_gene: TRBJ1-2; CDR3nt: TGCGCCAGCAGCCAAGTAGGGTTCGAAGCTTATAGGGGCTATGGCTACACCTTC; CDR3aa: CASSQVGFEAYRGYGYTF
d_gene: NA; v_gene: TRBV29-1; abundance: many; j_gene: TRBJ2-1; CDR3nt: TGCAGCGTAAAAAACCGGGACTACAATGAGCAGTTCTTC; CDR3aa: CSVKNRDYNEQFF
d_gene: NA; v_gene: TRBV6-5; abundance: many; j_gene: TRBJ1-1; CDR3nt: TGTGCCAGCAGTCGCCCGGGTCCCGCCTGGGGCACTGAAGCTTTCTTT; CDR3aa: CASSRPGPAWGTEAFF
d_gene: NA; v_gene: TRBV27; abundance: many; j_gene: TRBJ2-7; CDR3nt: TGTGCCAGCAGGACAATAGGTTCGTACGAGCAGTACTTC; CDR3aa: CASRTIGSYEQYF
d_gene: NA; v_gene: TRBV2; abundance: NA; j_gene: TRBJ2-7; CDR3nt: TGTGCCAGCAGTGAAGGGACAGCCTACGAGCAGTACTTC; CDR3aa: CASSEGTAYEQYF
d_gene: TRBD2; v_gene: TRBV13; abundance: many; j_gene: TRBJ2-3; CDR3nt: TGTGCCAGCAGCGTCGGGACTATCCCATACACAGATACGCAGTATTTT; CDR3aa: CASSVGTIPYTDTQYF
d_gene: NA; v_gene: TRBV20-1; abundance: many; j_gene: TRBJ2-7; CDR3nt: TGCAGTGCTGCTGAACACGATCTAGCAAATACACCCTACGAGCAGTACTTC; CDR3aa: CSAAEHDLANTPYEQYF
d_gene: NA; v_gene: TRBV20-1; abundance: many; j_gene: TRBJ1-1; CDR3nt: TGCAGTGCATACCGGGGCGACTACATGAACACTGAAGCTTTCTTT; CDR3aa: CSAYRGDYMNTEAFF
d_gene: NA; v_gene: TRBV5-4; abundance: many; j_gene: TRBJ2-3; CDR3nt: TGTGCCAGCGGACGATCAGGGAGTTTTAGTGCAGATACGCAGTATTTT; CDR3aa: CASGRSGSFSADTQYF
d_gene: TRBD2; v_gene: TRBV29-1; abundance: NA; j_gene: TRBJ2-7; CDR3nt: TGCAGCGCTGGGAGGGCGGAGGGCTCGAACGAGCAGTACTTC; CDR3aa: CSAGRAEGSNEQYF
d_gene: TRBD2; v_gene: TRBV11-2; abundance: many; j_gene: TRBJ2-7; CDR3nt: TGTGCCAGCAGCTCGGGACTAGCGGGAGGCCGGGCCTACTACGAGCAGTACTTC; CDR3aa: CASSSGLAGGRAYYEQYF
d_gene: TRBD2; v_gene: TRBV4-1; abundance: many; j_gene: TRBJ2-5; CDR3nt: TGCGCCAGCAGCCTTACTAGCGGGCCAGAGACCCAGTACTTC; CDR3aa: CASSLTSGPETQYF
d_gene: NA; v_gene: TRBV28; abundance: few; j_gene: TRBJ2-4; CDR3nt: TGTGCCAGCTTGCCTGTAAATGGCAAAAACATTCAGTACTTC; CDR3aa: CASLPVNGKNIQYF
d_gene: TRBD1; v_gene: TRBV12-3/TRBV12-4; abundance: NA; j_gene: TRBJ1-6; CDR3nt: TGTGCCAGCAGCCCGGGACAGGGCTTTTCACCCCTCCACTTT; CDR3aa: CASSPGQGFSPLHF
d_gene: NA; v_gene: TRBV7-8; abundance: many; j_gene: TRBJ1-2; CDR3nt: TGTGCCAGCAGCCCCGAACCAGGGGACTATGGCTACACCTTC; CDR3aa: CASSPEPGDYGYTF
d_gene: NA; v_gene: TRBV19; abundance: many; j_gene: TRBJ1-2; CDR3nt: TGTGCCAGTAGTATCTTGACAGGCGGCTACACCTTC; CDR3aa: CASSILTGGYTF
d_gene: NA; v_gene: TRBV7-6; abundance: many; j_gene: TRBJ2-2; CDR3nt: TGTGCCAGCAGCCCGGCCCCCGCTCCGAACACCGGGGAGCTGTTTTTT; CDR3aa: CASSPAPAPNTGELFF
d_gene: TRBD2; v_gene: TRBV7-8; abundance: many; j_gene: TRBJ2-7; CDR3nt: TGTGCCAGCAGCTTAGCAGTAGCGGGAGTTTCCCCCTACGAGCAGTACTTC; CDR3aa: CASSLAVAGVSPYEQYF
d_gene: NA; v_gene: TRBV29-1; abundance: many; j_gene: TRBJ2-5; CDR3nt: TGCAGCGTTGGGTCGGATGGGACCCAGTACTTC; CDR3aa: CSVGSDGTQYF
d_gene: NA; v_gene: TRBV4-1; abundance: many; j_gene: TRBJ2-7; CDR3nt: TGCGCCAGCAGCCACAAGCTAGGGGGGGGCTACGAGCAGTACTTC; CDR3aa: CASSHKLGGGYEQYF
d_gene: TRBD1; v_gene: TRBV4-3; abundance: few; j_gene: TRBJ2-2; CDR3nt: TGCGCCAGCAGCCAGGACAGGGTGAACACCGGGGAGCTGTTTTTT; CDR3aa: CASSQDRVNTGELFF
d_gene: NA; v_gene: TRBV14; abundance: few; j_gene: TRBJ2-5; CDR3nt: TGTACCAGCAGCCAGTATGGGCCCCAAGAGACCCAGTACTTC; CDR3aa: CTSSQYGPQETQYF
d_gene: TRBD2; v_gene: TRBV4-3; abundance: many; j_gene: TRBJ2-7; CDR3nt: TGCGCCAGCAGCCAAGAAGTGTCTAGCGGGACGTACGAGCAGTACTTC; CDR3aa: CASSQEVSSGTYEQYF
d_gene: NA; v_gene: TRBV7-9; abundance: NA; j_gene: TRBJ2-7; CDR3nt: TGTGCCAGCAGCTTGGCAGGTTTCTCCTACGAGCAGTACTTC; CDR3aa: CASSLAGFSYEQYF
d_gene: NA; v_gene: TRBV13; abundance: many; j_gene: TRBJ2-3; CDR3nt: TGTGCCAGCAGCTTCGTGGCTCGGGGCACGACAGATACGCAGTATTTT; CDR3aa: CASSFVARGTTDTQYF
d_gene: NA; v_gene: TRBV5-1; abundance: few; j_gene: TRBJ2-7; CDR3nt: TGCGCCAGCAGCTTGGCACCAGGGCTGAGCTCCTACGAGCAGTACTTC; CDR3aa: CASSLAPGLSSYEQYF
d_gene: NA; v_gene: TRBV12-3/TRBV12-4; abundance: NA; j_gene: TRBJ1-2; CDR3nt: TGTGCCAGCAGTCTACAGGGACGCTATGGCTACACCTTC; CDR3aa: CASSLQGRYGYTF
d_gene: TRBD2; v_gene: TRBV27; abundance: many; j_gene: TRBJ2-7; CDR3nt: TGTGCCAGCAGTGGCGGGGGGTTGGGCGAGCAGTACTTC; CDR3aa: CASSGGGLGEQYF
d_gene: NA; v_gene: TRBV28; abundance: few; j_gene: TRBJ2-7; CDR3nt: TGTGCCAGCATTCCCCCGGGTTCGTTATCACGCGAGCAGTACTTC; CDR3aa: CASIPPGSLSREQYF
d_gene: NA; v_gene: TRBV20-1; abundance: many; j_gene: TRBJ2-7; CDR3nt: TGCAGTGCACAGCACTACGAGCAGTACTTC; CDR3aa: CSAQHYEQYF
d_gene: NA; v_gene: TRBV13; abundance: many; j_gene: TRBJ2-3; CDR3nt: TGTGCCAGCAGCGCCCCAAGCACAGATACGCAGTATTTT; CDR3aa: CASSAPSTDTQYF
d_gene: NA; v_gene: TRBV7-9; abundance: few; j_gene: TRBJ1-1; CDR3nt: TGTGCCAGCAGCTTTCCTTGGGACCCGAACACTGAAGCTTTCTTT; CDR3aa: CASSFPWDPNTEAFF
d_gene: NA; v_gene: TRBV13; abundance: many; j_gene: TRBJ2-1; CDR3nt: TGTGCCAGCAGCCCACGGGACGGGAATGAGCAGTTCTTC; CDR3aa: CASSPRDGNEQFF
d_gene: TRBD2; v_gene: TRBV20-1; abundance: many; j_gene: TRBJ2-1; CDR3nt: TGCAGTGCTAGAGATCCTTGGACTAGCGCCAACAATGAGCAGTTCTTC; CDR3aa: CSARDPWTSANNEQFF
d_gene: NA; v_gene: TRBV7-9; abundance: many; j_gene: TRBJ2-7; CDR3nt: TGTGCCAGCAGCTCCGAAACCTCAGGGACCTACGAGCAGTACTTC; CDR3aa: CASSSETSGTYEQYF
d_gene: NA; v_gene: TRBV4-2; abundance: many; j_gene: TRBJ2-3; CDR3nt: TGTGCCAGCAGCCAAGATCTATTGGGGACCGTAGAAGACGATACGCAGTATTTT; CDR3aa: CASSQDLLGTVEDDTQYF